The 30 T cell receptor beta chains presented below share a single source sample, sequenced in a study of chemoradiotherapy in HPV16-positive cancers. Produced via immunoSEQ multiplex PCR; TCRdb's table is partial and in-frame only. The sample holds approximately 8,500 clones, 74% seen once. This material was collected from a patient who underwent chemoradiotherapy. The receptors were gathered from a human donor with HPV-associated anogenital cancer.

The genes are TRBV7-3 and TRBJ2-3; D unresolved. Trimming stripped 5 bases from V and 2 bases from J, with 14 bases between. Germline assignment: CDR1 SGHTA and CDR2 FQGTGA. The CDR3 contains 15 residues. The CDR3, as DNA: TGTGCCAGCAGCCCGATAAGCCAAAACACAGATACGCAGTATTTT. It translates to CASSPISQNTDTQYF.

V and J are TRBV6-5 and TRBJ2-1; no clear D gene. Per germline, CDR1 MNHEY and CDR2 SVGAGI. V was trimmed by 0 bases and J by 7 bases, leaving 16 bases between them. The CDR3 loop spans 16 amino acids. The CDR3 nucleotides read TGTGCCAGCAGTTACTCCGTGCGGATCCCTTTGAATGAGCAGTTCTTC. This sequence encodes CASSYSVRIPLNEQFF.

The J gene is TRBJ2-7, the V gene TRBV5-1; D remains ambiguous. CDR1 is SGHRS, CDR2 YFSETQ, per germline. There are 14 residues in the CDR3. With 0 bases removed from V and 6 bases from J, the gap between germline ends came to 13 bases. The chain's CDR3 is CASSLGTEFSEQYF. The CDR3 coding sequence is TGCGCCAGCAGCTTGGGTACAGAATTCTCCGAGCAGTACTTC.

This clone has more than one count but fewer than ten. This rearrangement joins TRBV11-2 to TRBJ2-7; D is undetermined. V was pared by 2 bases and J by 6 bases, with 8 bases between. Germline values: CDR1 SGHAT, CDR2 FQNNGV. This CDR3 region has 12 residues. This CDR3 reads CASSLRTGEQYF. The CDR3 DNA sequence: TGTGCCAGCAGCTTAAGAACGGGCGAGCAGTACTTC.

A single count supports this clone. This chain links TRBV6-1 with TRBJ2-1; TRBD2 matches 12 bases. The CDR3 has 15 residues. Germline CDR1 and CDR2: MNHNS and SASEGT. V gave up 4 bases and J gave up 8 bases; unmatched junction bases: 6. CDR3 sequence (DNA): TGTGCCAGCAGTGCTCTAGCGGGAGGGCTGGATGAGCAGTTCTTC. Translating it yields CASSALAGGLDEQFF.

The V gene is TRBV6-5, the J gene TRBJ2-1, with 8 bases that match TRBD2. There are 15 residues in the CDR3. Germline V gene data show CDR1 as MNHEY and CDR2 as SVGAGI. The V gene end was trimmed by 5 bases and the J gene end by 9 bases; junction bases not matched to a gene: 12. As DNA, the CDR3 is TGTGCCAGCAGTCCCTCCGCCGGGACTAGGTCTGAGCAGTTCTTC. Protein: CASSPSAGTRSEQFF.

The chain joins TRBV7-2 to TRBJ1-5; weak D call: TRBD1 (5 bases). Germline V gene sequence: CDR1 SGHTA, CDR2 FQGNSA. This CDR3 is built from 15 residues. V lost 3 bases to trimming and J lost 3 bases, with 12 bases between them. The CDR3: CASSFKGGANQPQHF. In nucleotides, the CDR3 is TGTGCCAGCAGCTTTAAGGGAGGGGCCAATCAGCCCCAGCATTTT.

This clone was observed a single time. The chain links TRBV7-2 to TRBJ2-7; no clear D. The CDR3 loop spans 13 amino acids. CDR1 and CDR2 (germline): SGHTA, FQGNSA. Deletions cut 5 bases from V and 1 base from J, with 9 bases between. This CDR3 is CASSLDGSYEQYF. The CDR3 region has the DNA TGTGCCAGCAGCCTGGACGGTTCCTACGAGCAGTACTTC.

The chain has TRBV28 and TRBJ1-4; 9 positions match TRBD1. The CDR3 runs to 15 residues. After removal of 6 bases from V and 4 bases from J, the junction contained 6 bases not matched to a gene. Germline CDR1 MDHEN, CDR2 SYDVKM. The CDR3 region is CASSSQGAVNEKLFF. The CDR3 nucleotides read TGTGCCAGCAGCTCACAGGGGGCTGTTAATGAAAAACTGTTTTTT.

This sequence joins TRBV10-1 and TRBJ2-3, with unresolved D. Between the trimmed V and J ends, which lost 1 base and 5 bases, there was a span of 4 bases. Germline CDR1 is WNHNN and CDR2 is SYGVQD (reference sequence). The CDR3 runs to 12 residues. CDR3 in amino acids: CASSELGDTQYF. Written as DNA, the CDR3 is TGCGCCAGCAGTGAGTTGGGAGATACGCAGTATTTT.

J is TRBJ2-7 and V is TRBV4-1, with 9 bases matching TRBD2. The J segment lost 0 bases and the V segment lost 2 bases, leaving 5 bases of the junction unmatched. The CDR3 is 16 residues long. The germline gives CDR1 MGHRA, CDR2 YSYEKL. The CDR3 here is CASSQLAGGSSYEQYF. As DNA, the CDR3 is TGCGCCAGCAGCCAACTTGCGGGAGGGAGCTCCTACGAGCAGTACTTC.

The J gene is TRBJ2-3, the V gene TRBV28, with TRBD2 matching 8 bases. After removal of 5 bases from V and 2 bases from J, the junction contained 9 bases not matched to a gene. The length of the CDR3 is 16 residues. Germline V gives CDR1 MDHEN, CDR2 SYDVKM. The CDR3 nucleotides read TGTGCCAGCAGTCAGCTAGCGGGCGCGAACACAGATACGCAGTATTTT. Its protein is CASSQLAGANTDTQYF.

Here the CDR3 DNA reads TGTGCCAGTAGTTCTTCCGAAACGGATACGCAGTATTTT. The encoded protein is CASSSSETDTQYF. J is TRBJ2-3 and V is TRBV19; no clear D. Germline V CDR1 and CDR2: LNHDA, SQIVND (reference sequence). The CDR3 covers 13 residues. Trimming took off 5 bases at V and 6 bases at J, with 12 bases between the two ends.

This CDR3 reads CASSLGRLAGVDEQFF. CDR3 nucleotides: TGTGCCAGCAGCTTAGGAAGACTAGCGGGAGTCGATGAGCAGTTCTTC. The chain carries TRBV7-9 and TRBJ2-1, with 12 bases that match TRBD2. Unmatched junction bases numbered 6, after V lost 1 base and J lost 8 bases. The CDR3 length is 16 residues. CDR1 is SEHNR and CDR2 is FQNEAQ in the germline V gene (reference sequence).

V and J are TRBV5-1 and TRBJ2-3, with TRBD1 identical over 8 bases. This CDR3 has 16 amino acids. V was pared by 4 bases and J by 2 bases, with 9 bases of the junction left unmatched. The V gene's germline CDR1 is SGHRS and CDR2 YFSETQ. As DNA, the CDR3 is TGCGCCAGCAGCGTAGGCCGGGACAGGTCCACAGATACGCAGTATTTT. Its translation: CASSVGRDRSTDTQYF.

This clone is a singleton in its sample. The chain couples TRBV4-1 to TRBJ1-1; a possible D gene is TRBD1 (5 bases). The CDR3 loop spans 16 amino acids. With 3 bases removed from V and 0 bases from J, the gap between germline ends came to 14 bases. Per germline, CDR1 MGHRA and CDR2 YSYEKL. The CDR3: CASSQTPGTVNTEAFF. Written as DNA, the CDR3 is TGCGCCAGCAGCCAGACACCCGGGACGGTGAACACTGAAGCTTTCTTT.

The chain is built from TRBV27 and TRBJ2-3, with TRBD2 identical over 7 bases. V trimming: 1 base; J trimming: 4 bases; junction bases outside the gene matches: 11. The CDR3 has 17 amino acids. Germline values: CDR1 MNHEY, CDR2 SMNVEV (reference sequence). CDR3 bases: TGTGCCAGCAGTTTATACTGGACTAGAGATGTCGCAGATACGCAGTATTTT. This translates into CASSLYWTRDVADTQYF.

CDR3 residues: CASSQGGNYGYTF. In DNA form, the CDR3 reads TGTGCCAGCTCCCAGGGGGGTAACTATGGCTACACCTTC. V is TRBV2 and J is TRBJ1-2; 7 bases fit TRBD1. Germline loops: CDR1 SNHLY, CDR2 FYNNEI. This CDR3 is built from 13 residues. V trimming: 8 bases; J trimming: 1 base; junction bases outside the gene matches: 4. The full variable domain, in which reference TRBV2 and TRBJ1-2 provide the parts outside the CDR3, is EPEVTQTPSHQVTQMGQEVILRCVPISNHLYFYWYRQILGQKVEFLVSFYNNEISEKSEIFDDQFSVERPDGSNFTLKIRSTKLEDSAMYFCASSQGGNYGYTFGSGTRLTVV.

This chain connects TRBV9 to TRBJ2-4, with a possible D match to TRBD1 (5 bases). V was cut by 2 bases and J by 5 bases, with 8 bases left in between. The germline CDR1 and CDR2 sequences are SGDLS and YYNGEE. The CDR3 spans 13 residues. CDR3 DNA sequence: TGTGCCAGCAGCGTGGGGCCGGAAAACATTCAGTACTTC. Translating it yields CASSVGPENIQYF.

V gene TRBV5-1 combines with J gene TRBJ1-4; 9 positions match TRBD1. Germline CDR1 reads SGHRS; CDR2 reads YFSETQ. With 4 bases clipped from V and 5 bases from J, the junction kept 6 bases outside the gene matches. The CDR3 is 15 amino acids. In DNA, the CDR3 is TGCGCCAGCAGCGCCGGGACAGGGATAAATGAAAAACTGTTTTTT. This encodes CASSAGTGINEKLFF.

The rearrangement joins TRBV10-2 to TRBJ1-5; D is unresolved. Germline V gene lookup returns CDR1 WSHSY and CDR2 SAAADI. With 6 bases removed from V and 0 bases from J, the gap between germline ends came to 9 bases. CDR3 length equals 14 residues. This CDR3 is CASSDTNSNQPQHF. The CDR3 DNA is TGCGCCAGCAGCGATACGAATAGCAATCAGCCCCAGCATTTT.

This clone was observed a handful of times. This rearrangement joins TRBV4-3 to TRBJ2-3, with 15 nucleotides matching TRBD2. Trimming cost V 0 bases and J 1 base; bases outside gene matches: 11. The CDR3 sequence is 21 residues long. The germline CDR1 and CDR2 sequences are LGHNA and YSLEER. The CDR3 nucleotides are TGCGCCAGCAGCCAAGAACCGACGGGACTAGCGGGAGGTTTTGGCACAGATACGCAGTATTTT. This translates into CASSQEPTGLAGGFGTDTQYF.

V gene TRBV13 combines with J gene TRBJ2-2; 7 bases match TRBD2. The CDR3 is 16 amino acids. The germline CDR1 and CDR2 sequences are PRHDT and FYEKMQ (reference sequence). V gave up 3 bases and J gave up 2 bases; unmatched junction bases: 6. The CDR3 DNA follows: TGTGCCAGCAGCTTGGGAGGGGCGACAAACACCGGGGAGCTGTTTTTT. Translation gives CASSLGGATNTGELFF.

This clone has just a few counts. The gene calls are TRBV28 and TRBJ2-1; D unclear. V was pared by 8 bases and J by 5 bases, with 10 bases between. The CDR3 is 12 amino acids. The germline CDR1 and CDR2 sequences are MDHEN and SYDVKM. The DNA for the CDR3 is TGTGCCAGCCTACGTTTGGACAATGAGCAGTTCTTC. This translates into CASLRLDNEQFF.

This clone was detected only a few times. The chain joins TRBV27 to TRBJ2-3; 8 bases agree with TRBD2. Germline V gene sequence: CDR1 MNHEY, CDR2 SMNVEV (reference sequence). With V trimmed by 0 bases and J by 6 bases, 8 bases remained unmatched. CDR3 length equals 16 residues. CDR3 bases: TGTGCCAGCAGTTTATCCCCCGGCGGCGGGGGGGATACGCAGTATTTT. Encoded protein: CASSLSPGGGGDTQYF.

The V call is TRBV27, the J call TRBJ1-5; no clear D gene. Trimming took off 6 bases at V and 0 bases at J, with 9 bases between the two ends. This CDR3 contains 14 residues. Germline V gene sequence: CDR1 MNHEY, CDR2 SMNVEV (reference sequence). The CDR3 spells CASRPNSSNQPQHF. The CDR3 bases are TGTGCCAGCAGACCGAACAGTAGCAATCAGCCCCAGCATTTT.

The V gene is TRBV5-5, the J gene TRBJ2-7; D is perhaps TRBD1 or TRBD2 (5 bases each). Trimming removed 1 base from V and 4 bases from J, with 15 bases in between. The CDR3 spans 15 residues. CDR1 is SGHKS, CDR2 YYEKEE, per germline (reference sequence). The CDR3 here is CASSLSGPASYEQYF. The CDR3 region has the DNA TGTGCCAGCAGCTTGTCGGGACCGGCTTCTTACGAGCAGTACTTC.

The chain recombines TRBV7-8 with TRBJ1-3; D gene unclear. The CDR3 covers 14 residues. Looked up from germline, CDR1 is SGHVS and CDR2 is FQNEAQ. V was pared by 5 bases and J by 0 bases, with 8 bases between. The CDR3 DNA is TGTGCCAGCAGCGGCCGGGGCTCTGGAAACACCATATATTTT. It yields the protein CASSGRGSGNTIYF.

Only one count was recorded for this clone. This chain joins TRBV18 and TRBJ1-2; D might be TRBD1 (6 bases). The germline V gene has CDR1 KGHSH and CDR2 LQKENI. V lost 2 bases to trimming and J lost 8 bases, with 9 bases between them. This CDR3 spans 12 amino acids. As DNA, the CDR3 is TGTGCCAGCTCACCAGGTGGGGGCGGCTACACCTTC. This gives the protein CASSPGGGGYTF.

The J gene is TRBJ1-2, the V gene TRBV28; TRBD1 matches 11 bases. The CDR3 is 15 amino acids. Germline CDR1 and CDR2: MDHEN and SYDVKM. V was clipped by 2 bases and J by 7 bases; unmatched bases: 6. The CDR3 DNA sequence: TGTGCCAGCAGTTTAACCCTAGGACAGGGGGCTGGCTACACCTTC. It specifies CASSLTLGQGAGYTF.